This T cell receptor beta chain was identified during a study of cytomegalovirus exposure and HLA in healthy donors. General study results and limits: Upon later analysis, TCR association rates were observed to vary by HLA locus, being highest for DRB1 and lowest for HLA-C.

It was with 60 Vbeta and 13 Jbeta primers that the PCR ran. Libraries were prepared by immunoSEQ multiplex PCR; TCRdb keeps only in-frame clonotypes and omits some of them. The sample includes about 160,000 clones, about 81% of them seen just once. Note on this clone: Its antigen is as yet unknown.

V lost 2 bases and J lost 5; bases outside the gene matches: 9. The length of the CDR3 is 15 residues. Germline V gene data show CDR1 as MNHNS and CDR2 as SASEGT. V and J are TRBV6-1 and TRBJ2-7; 7 nucleotides match TRBD1. Sequenced input: PBMCs. The sequence was collected from a woman younger than 30 in good health and CMV-seronegative. The CDR3 nucleotides are TGTGCCAGCAGTGAATTGGGCAGGGGGTCCCACGAGCAGTACTTC. Protein sequence: CASSELGRGSHEQYF.